The clone carrying this T cell receptor beta chain was seen a handful of times. The antigen is unknown. This entry belongs to a study of identical twins. Each CDR3 protein is one row after TCRdb ran MiXCR on the 5' RACE reads. The table shows 500,000 to 550,000 distinct CDR3 sequences, with under 25% occurring only once. The CDR3 has 15 residues. V shed 3 bases and J 6 bases; nucleotides not matched to a gene: 4. General study points: Because invariant MAIT and iNKT cells could be present, zero-insertion analyses could be partly confounded.

The sample was also reused in another study, on yellow fever vaccine responses in identical twins.

The sequence was obtained from a woman aged 18-29 years in good health. The chain uses TRBV12-3 or TRBV12-4 and TRBJ2-2, with 10 bases identical to TRBD2. The source material was CD4+ T cells sorted from blood. As DNA, the CDR3 is TGTGCCAGCAGTTTTTGGCTAGCGGGAGCCGGGGAGCTGTTTTTT. This sequence encodes CASSFWLAGAGELFF.